This T cell receptor beta chain is from a study of human T cells and chemical hapten exposure. At the level of the study: All patients underwent weekly scalp dosing with diphenylcyclopropenone for the full roughly 25-week study. Study-level findings and limits: Significantly greater numbers of large CDR3 similarity clusters came from expanded TCRs than from controls.

As concerns this clonotype: Antigen specificity is unknown.

The CDR3 contains 15 residues. Deletions cut 0 bases from V and 2 bases from J, with 13 bases between. Per germline, CDR1 DFQATT and CDR2 SNEGSKA (reference sequence). Individual cDNA molecules received unique molecular identifiers in the library. TCRdb re-called the RACE reads through MiXCR, storing one row per CDR3 protein. The sample includes roughly 90,000 distinct CDR3 sequences, about 11% of them seen just once. Stated time point: patch test 3, about 24 weeks after DPC sensitization. Specified treatment: therapeutic diphenylcyclopropenone sensitization with weekly scalp DPC. This receptor was taken from a woman in her twenties or thirties with alopecia areata. Some clones in this sample may be carry-over from other donors' samples. The specimen comprised whole blood, sampled in connection with sensitization to the hapten diphenylcyclopropenone (DPC). The gene calls are TRBV20-1 and TRBJ2-5; D is perhaps TRBD1 (5 bases). This CDR3 reads CSARDPKTAQETQYF. For the CDR3, the DNA is TGCAGTGCTAGAGACCCGAAGACAGCTCAAGAGACCCAGTACTTC.